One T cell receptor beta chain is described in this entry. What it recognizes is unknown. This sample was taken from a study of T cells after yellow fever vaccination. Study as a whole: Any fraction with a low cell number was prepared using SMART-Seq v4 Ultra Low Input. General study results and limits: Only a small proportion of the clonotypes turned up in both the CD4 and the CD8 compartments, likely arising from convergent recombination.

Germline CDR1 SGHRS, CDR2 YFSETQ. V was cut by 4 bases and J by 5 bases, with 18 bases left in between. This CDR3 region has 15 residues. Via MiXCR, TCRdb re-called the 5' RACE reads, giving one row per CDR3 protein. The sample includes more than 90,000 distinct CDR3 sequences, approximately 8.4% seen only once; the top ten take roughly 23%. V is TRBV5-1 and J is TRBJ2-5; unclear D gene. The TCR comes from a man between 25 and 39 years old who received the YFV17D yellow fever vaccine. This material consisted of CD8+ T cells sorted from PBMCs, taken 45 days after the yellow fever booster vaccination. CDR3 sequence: CASSPAEGTVETQYF. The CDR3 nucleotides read TGCGCCAGCAGCCCGGCCGAAGGAACGGTGGAGACCCAGTACTTC. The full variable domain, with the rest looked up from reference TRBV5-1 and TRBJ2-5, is KAGVTQTPRYLIKTRGQQVTLSCSPISGHRSVSWYQQTPGQGLQFLFEYFSETQRNKGNFPGRFSGRQFSNSRSEMNVSTLELGDSALYLCASSPAEGTVETQYFGPGTRLLVL.